This T cell receptor (beta chain) was obtained from a study of T cell repertoires in ileal Crohn's disease. The table lists this clone with a count of one. Time point denoted: proximal margin of the surgical specimen (macroscopically non-inflamed). Produced via immunoSEQ multiplex PCR; TCRdb's table is partial and in-frame only. Among about 5,700 clones listed, around three quarters were seen once. The CDR3 sequence is 15 residues long. Germline V CDR1 and CDR2: MRHNA, SNTAGT. Trimming took 6 bases from V and 0 from J; bases not matched to a gene: 5. Specimen: ileal tissue. The source of this sequence is an adult with Crohn's disease. The chain couples TRBV6-4 to TRBJ1-5, with TRBD1 identical over 7 bases. The chain's CDR3 is CASSWTGPSNQPQHF. The CDR3 DNA reads TGTGCCAGCAGCTGGACAGGTCCTAGCAATCAGCCCCAGCATTTT.